Described below is a single T cell receptor beta chain sequence and its context. As yet, its antigen is unknown. This sample stems from a study of shared clonotypes between healthy human individuals. Study-level results: A generally larger estimated richness was seen in naive subsets than in memory subsets. Among donors, clonotype sharing was expected to be affected by sequencing depth.

Within Nashville, Tennessee resided all donors, each a Caucasian adult. The CDR3 is made up of 15 amino acids. Deletions cut 11 bases from V and 3 bases from J, with 22 bases between. Germline V lookup: CDR1 KGHSH, CDR2 LQKENI. The repertoire was sequenced with immunoSEQ multiplex PCR; TCRdb's copy has only in-frame clones and lacks some. The sample lists about 1.1 million clones, about 84% seen once, with 0.55% to 0.7% in the top ten. The sample was memory CD4+ T cells from PBMCs. Subset described: CD45RA-negative fraction. The chain recombines TRBV18 with TRBJ2-5; perhaps TRBD1 as D (5 bases). This sequence was found in a man aged 18 to 35 in good health. Some clones in this sample may be carry-over from other donors' samples. Here the CDR3 DNA reads TGTGCCGGGGCGAAAGGAGACAACACAGAAGAGACCCAGTACTTC. Protein product: CAGAKGDNTEETQYF.